Below are 10 T cell receptor beta chains sequenced from a single sample in a study of blood T cell repertoires in COVID-19. Produced via immunoSEQ multiplex PCR; TCRdb's table is partial and in-frame only. The table lists under 300,000 clones, about four fifths of them singletons. Sequencing was done on a sample of peripheral blood. All receptors come from a woman between 18 and 30 years old with acute or convalescent COVID-19.

This chain joins TRBV3-1 (or the pseudogene TRBV3-2) and TRBJ2-7, with D possibly TRBD1 on 7 matching bases. There are 17 residues in the CDR3. Between the trimmed V and J ends, which lost 0 bases and 3 bases, there was a span of 18 bases. Germline V gene data show CDR1 as LGHDT and CDR2 as YNNKEL (reference sequence). CDR3 nucleotides: TGTGCCAGCAGCCAAGAAGCCTCAGGGGGGCCACGCTACGAGCAGTACTTC. The encoded protein is CASSQEASGGPRYEQYF.

This clone came up once. V and J are TRBV14 and TRBJ1-2; 9 bases align to TRBD1. This CDR3 spans 16 amino acids. Germline-derived CDR1 and CDR2 are SGHDN and FVKESK. V lost 5 bases, J lost 2 bases, and 9 bases stayed unmatched. The CDR3 sequence is CASSAWTGASNYGYTF. In DNA, the CDR3 is TGTGCCAGCAGCGCTTGGACAGGGGCCTCCAACTATGGCTACACCTTC.

The gene calls are TRBV5-6 and TRBJ2-3, with TRBD1 matching over 11 bases. CDR3 size: 14 residues. Per the germline V gene, CDR1 is SGHDT and CDR2 is YYEEEE. The junction had 5 bases not matched to a gene; V was cut back by 6 bases and J by 5 bases. CDR3 nucleotide sequence: TGTGCCAGCATCAGGACAGGGGGCCTAGATACGCAGTATTTT. Protein: CASIRTGGLDTQYF.

The chain uses TRBV7-8 and TRBJ2-3; weak D call: TRBD1 (6 bases). Germline V gene sequence: CDR1 SGHVS, CDR2 FQNEAQ. This CDR3 contains 15 residues. Trimming took 2 bases from V and 1 from J, leaving 10 bases between them. CDR3 in DNA: TGTGCCAGCAGCTTATTACAGGGACGCACAGATACGCAGTATTTT. This gives the protein CASSLLQGRTDTQYF.

V usage is TRBV7-9 and J usage is TRBJ2-7; 7 bases align to TRBD1. Germline V CDR1 and CDR2: SEHNR, FQNEAQ (reference sequence). The CDR3 covers 14 residues. Trimming took 3 bases from V and 3 from J; bases not matched to a gene: 5. This chain's CDR3 is CASSFLGTVYEQYF. CDR3 in DNA: TGTGCCAGCAGCTTTTTAGGGACAGTCTACGAGCAGTACTTC.

The chain recombines TRBV25-1 with TRBJ2-2; 9 bases match TRBD1. Germline CDR1 is MGHDK and CDR2 is SYGVNS. The CDR3 runs to 17 residues. The V segment lost 0 bases and the J segment 4 bases; nucleotides outside the gene matches: 6. CDR3 sequence (DNA): TGTGCCAGCAGTGAATACCCGGACAGGGGAAGCACCGGGGAGCTGTTTTTT. Residues: CASSEYPDRGSTGELFF.

The chain uses TRBV6-2 or TRBV6-3 and TRBJ2-7; D is ambiguous. The CDR3 is 15 amino acids. Germline CDR1 and CDR2: MNHEY and SVGEGT. Between the trimmed V and J ends, which lost 2 bases and 3 bases, there was a span of 14 bases. This chain's CDR3 is CASSYGDWLFYEQYF. CDR3 nucleotides: TGTGCCAGCAGTTACGGCGACTGGTTGTTCTACGAGCAGTACTTC.

This clone was seen once. The chain is built from TRBV7-2 and TRBJ1-6, with 7 bases identical to TRBD1. CDR3 length equals 15 residues. The ends lost 5 bases at V and 9 bases at J; junction bases unmatched: 10. Germline CDR1 is SGHTA and CDR2 is FQGNSA. The CDR3 loop is CASSDRGGAGSPLHF. The CDR3 nucleotides read TGTGCCAGCAGCGACCGAGGGGGCGCAGGTTCACCCCTCCACTTT. The full variable domain, rest sourced from reference TRBV7-2 and TRBJ1-6, is GAGVSQSPSNKVTEKGKDVELRCDPISGHTALYWYRQSLGQGLEFLIYFQGNSAPDKSGLPSDRFSAERTGGSVSTLTIQRTQQEDSAVYLCASSDRGGAGSPLHFGNGTRLTVT.

This sequence joins TRBV20-1 and TRBJ2-1; a possible D gene is TRBD2 (5 bases). CDR1 is DFQATT and CDR2 is SNEGSKA in the germline V gene (reference sequence). Trimming stripped 7 bases from V and 5 bases from J, with 9 bases between. This CDR3 has 11 amino acids. The CDR3 reads CSVAGNNEQFF. CDR3 nucleotides: TGCAGTGTAGCCGGGAACAATGAGCAGTTCTTC.

The genes are TRBV18 and TRBJ2-1; 7 nucleotides match TRBD1. The CDR3 contains 16 residues. CDR1 and CDR2 (germline): KGHSH, LQKENI. J was trimmed by 8 bases and V by 6 bases; bases with no gene match: 16. The chain's CDR3 is CASSPTRTGTNHEQFF. CDR3 DNA: TGTGCCAGCTCTCCAACGAGGACAGGCACTAATCATGAGCAGTTCTTC.